This TCR beta chain derives from a study of blood T cell repertoires in COVID-19. Across the study: Material from acute and convalescent COVID-19 was sourced from the United States, Italy and Spain. T cells, B-cell-depleted T cells, or PBMCs provided the cDNA or gDNA that served as material.

Data came from immunoSEQ multiplex PCR; TCRdb stores just in-frame clones and leaves some out. The sample comprises about 230,000 clones, more than 65% of which are singletons, and about 1.4% rests with the top ten. V was trimmed by 0 bases and J by 8 bases, leaving 17 bases between them. CDR3 length: 16 residues. In germline, CDR1 is MNHEY, CDR2 SVGAGI. The source of this sequence is a woman aged 40 to 49 who had recovered from COVID-19. Sequencing used peripheral blood. V gene TRBV6-5 combines with J gene TRBJ2-1; D remains unclear. CDR3 DNA: TGTGCCAGCAGTTACTCGATTGCTAGTACTTCACATGAGCAGTTCTTC. It codes for CASSYSIASTSHEQFF.